The 26 T cell receptor beta chains presented below share a single source sample, sequenced in a study of graft-versus-host responses after intestinal transplantation. No antigen is known for these receptors. The protocol was immunoSEQ multiplex PCR, while the TCRdb copy is restricted to in-frame clones and leaves out a portion. The data contain 24,000 or so clones, around 80% of them singletons. The sample in question was unstimulated CD8+ T cells sorted from spleen or lymph node cells, obtained before transplant. These receptor sequences come from a human donor who was the organ donor for an intestinal transplant.

The chain employs TRBV6-1 and TRBJ2-7; D is perhaps TRBD2 (6 bases). V was shortened by 5 bases and J by 2 bases, with 13 bases between the two germline ends. The CDR3 totals 14 residues. The germline V gene has CDR1 MNHNS and CDR2 SASEGT. The CDR3 DNA is TGTGCCAGCAGTTCGGACTACATAACCTACGAGCAGTACTTC. It specifies CASSSDYITYEQYF.

V usage is TRBV4-3 and J usage is TRBJ1-2; the D gene is possibly TRBD1 (6 bases). V was trimmed by 0 bases and J by 6 bases, leaving 14 bases between them. CDR1 LGHNA and CDR2 YSLEER come from the germline V gene. The CDR3 has 15 amino acids. In DNA form, the CDR3 reads TGCGCCAGCAGCCAAGAAGACTTGGGGGCGAATGGCTACACCTTC. It translates to CASSQEDLGANGYTF.

This chain links TRBV5-1 with TRBJ2-7; D is perhaps TRBD2 (5 bases). The V end was cut by 2 bases, the J end by 2 bases, with 8 bases between. Germline V gene lookup returns CDR1 SGHRS and CDR2 YFSETQ. The CDR3 runs to 13 residues. The CDR3 bases are TGCGCCAGCAGCTTCGGGATTACCTACGAGCAGTACTTC. This sequence encodes CASSFGITYEQYF.

The V gene is TRBV19, the J gene TRBJ1-1; D remains ambiguous. Germline assignment: CDR1 LNHDA and CDR2 SQIVND (reference sequence). Between the trimmed V and J ends, which lost 0 bases and 11 bases, there was a span of 13 bases. The CDR3 extends over 13 amino acids. The CDR3 region is CASSIDIGGQAFF. Written as DNA, the CDR3 is TGTGCCAGTAGTATAGATATCGGAGGTCAGGCTTTCTTT.

The chain links TRBV5-6 to TRBJ1-3, with 8 bases that match TRBD1. This CDR3 is built from 14 residues. Germline V gives CDR1 SGHDT, CDR2 YYEEEE. Unmatched junction bases numbered 6, after V lost 6 bases and J lost 4 bases. CDR3 amino acids: CASTLGQGGNTIYF. DNA of the CDR3: TGTGCCAGCACGCTAGGACAGGGAGGAAACACCATATATTTT. Full variable domain (outside the CDR3, taken from reference TRBV5-6 and TRBJ1-3): DAGVTQSPTHLIKTRGQQVTLRCSPKSGHDTVSWYQQALGQGPQFIFQYYEEEERQRGNFPDRFSGHQFPNYSSELNVNALLLGDSALYLCASTLGQGGNTIYFGEGSWLTVV.

This clone has a single count. This rearrangement joins TRBV7-2 to TRBJ2-7; 11 positions agree with TRBD2. This CDR3 is 14 amino acids long. The trim removed 1 base at V and 7 bases at J, leaving 3 bases unmatched. Germline V CDR1 and CDR2: SGHTA, FQGNSA. The CDR3 bases are TGTGCCAGCAGCTTAGGACTAGCGGGGCAAGAGCAGTACTTC. It is translated as CASSLGLAGQEQYF.

CDR3 sequence (DNA): TGTGCCAGCAGCCCGCAATCGGGACTAGCGGACGAGCAGTACTTC. Translating it yields CASSPQSGLADEQYF. This chain links TRBV9 with TRBJ2-7; TRBD2 matches 11 bases. This CDR3 has 15 residues. Losses at the gene ends were 4 bases for V and 5 bases for J; bases not matched to a gene: 8. The germline V gene has CDR1 SGDLS and CDR2 YYNGEE.

The genes are TRBV4-1 and TRBJ2-7, with D possibly being TRBD1 (5 bases). CDR1 MGHRA and CDR2 YSYEKL come from the germline V gene. The CDR3 is 16 amino acids. V was shortened by 0 bases and J by 6 bases, with 18 bases between the two germline ends. CDR3 coding DNA: TGCGCCAGCAGCCAAGATCGGGTGCAGGGCCAAGGCGAGCAGTACTTC. Encoded protein: CASSQDRVQGQGEQYF.

The V gene is TRBV11-2, the J gene TRBJ1-1; D unresolved. Germline CDR1 reads SGHAT; CDR2 reads FQNNGV. V shed 0 bases and J shed 4 bases, with 0 bases lying between them. The CDR3 is made up of 11 amino acids. CDR3 in DNA: TGTGCCAGCAGCTTAGACACTGAAGCTTTCTTT. Protein product: CASSLDTEAFF.

This chain connects TRBV4-1 to TRBJ2-3, with 8 bases fitting TRBD2. With V trimmed by 1 base and J by 7 bases, 10 bases remained unmatched. Looked up from germline, CDR1 is MGHRA and CDR2 is YSYEKL. This CDR3 is built from 16 residues. The CDR3 DNA follows: TGCGCCAGCAGCCAAGTGGGTAGCGGGGTACATCATACGCAGTATTTT. Amino acids: CASSQVGSGVHHTQYF.

The V and J genes are TRBV7-8 and TRBJ1-4; the match to TRBD1 covers 9 bases. CDR1 is SGHVS, CDR2 FQNEAQ, per germline. With V trimmed by 5 bases and J by 0 bases, 10 bases remained unmatched. The CDR3 is 18 amino acids. DNA of the CDR3: TGTGCCAGCAGCCCGACCGGGACAGGGAGATCAACTAATGAAAAACTGTTTTTT. This encodes CASSPTGTGRSTNEKLFF.

The rearrangement links TRBV15 to TRBJ2-1; TRBD2 matches at 13 bases. This CDR3 comprises 15 residues. With 5 bases clipped from V and 8 bases from J, the junction kept 6 bases outside the gene matches. Germline CDR1 LNHNV, CDR2 YYDKDF (reference sequence). CDR3 amino acids: CATSVRLAGGDEQFF. The DNA for the CDR3 is TGTGCCACCAGCGTCCGACTAGCGGGGGGAGATGAGCAGTTCTTC.

Only one count was recorded for this clone. The chain couples TRBV19 to TRBJ2-1; perhaps TRBD2 as D (5 bases). CDR3 length: 14 residues. Germline CDR1 reads LNHDA; CDR2 reads SQIVND (reference sequence). V was clipped by 3 bases and J by 4 bases, with 10 bases between them. This CDR3 is CASSMATRYNEQFF. The CDR3, as DNA: TGTGCCAGTAGTATGGCCACTAGGTACAATGAGCAGTTCTTC.

This chain uses TRBV19 with TRBJ2-2, with 9 bases identical to TRBD1. CDR1 LNHDA and CDR2 SQIVND come from the germline V gene (reference sequence). The length of the CDR3 is 16 residues. J lost 3 bases, V lost 5 bases, and 7 bases had no gene match. CDR3 residues: CASSGTGGADTGELFF. In nucleotides, the CDR3 is TGTGCCAGTAGTGGTACAGGGGGCGCGGACACCGGGGAGCTGTTTTTT.

The chain has TRBV7-2 and TRBJ2-7; D unclear. The CDR3 extends over 13 amino acids. V was pared by 4 bases and J by 1 base, with 8 bases between. Per germline, CDR1 SGHTA and CDR2 FQGNSA. CDR3 sequence: CASSSPSSYEQYF. The DNA of the CDR3 is TGTGCCAGCAGCTCCCCCTCATCCTACGAGCAGTACTTC.

The chain has TRBV10-3 and TRBJ2-5, with TRBD2 as a possible D gene (5 bases). The J call may be mistaken, given a closer DNA end match to TRBJ2-7. Germline V lookup: CDR1 ENHRY, CDR2 SYGVKD. The CDR3 is 17 residues long. CDR3 region: CAISESIDRERSYEQYF. The CDR3 DNA reads TGTGCCATCAGTGAGTCGATAGATCGGGAAAGATCCTACGAGCAGTACTTC.

The rearrangement links TRBV19 to TRBJ2-1; tentative D call: TRBD1 (6 bases). Trimming pared 5 bases from V and 7 bases from J, leaving 9 bases between. Germline V CDR1 and CDR2: LNHDA, SQIVND (reference sequence). The CDR3 is 12 amino acids. Written as DNA, the CDR3 is TGTGCCAGTAGTTCCCAGGGGAATGAGCAGTTCTTC. Its protein is CASSSQGNEQFF.

J is TRBJ2-1 and V is TRBV5-6; 9 bases map to TRBD2. The germline CDR1 and CDR2 sequences are SGHDT and YYEEEE. Unmatched junction bases numbered 10, after V lost 10 bases and J lost 5 bases. This CDR3 region has 14 residues. The CDR3 nucleotides read TGTGCCTCCGGACGCGGGAGGGGCAACAATGAGCAGTTCTTC. Its translation: CASGRGRGNNEQFF.

The chain links TRBV5-1 to TRBJ2-1; D may correspond to TRBD1 or TRBD2 (5 bases each). V gave up 2 bases and J gave up 6 bases, with 9 bases separating them. From germline, CDR1 is SGHRS and CDR2 YFSETQ. CDR3 length: 13 residues. The CDR3, as DNA: TGCGCCAGCAGCTTTGGGGGAGTCAATGAGCAGTTCTTC. Its protein product is CASSFGGVNEQFF.

J is TRBJ2-7 and V is TRBV5-6; TRBD2 might be the D (5 bases). CDR1 is SGHDT, CDR2 YYEEEE, per germline. V shed 0 bases and J shed 2 bases, with 9 bases lying between them. The CDR3 sequence is 14 residues long. The DNA for the CDR3 is TGTGCCAGCAGCTTGGGGACTGGTACCTACGAGCAGTACTTC. This translates into CASSLGTGTYEQYF. The full variable domain, in which reference TRBV5-6 and TRBJ2-7 provide the parts outside the CDR3, is DAGVTQSPTHLIKTRGQQVTLRCSPKSGHDTVSWYQQALGQGPQFIFQYYEEEERQRGNFPDRFSGHQFPNYSSELNVNALLLGDSALYLCASSLGTGTYEQYFGPGTRLTVT.

Only a few counts were recorded for this clone. The chain combines TRBV5-1 with TRBJ1-1; D perhaps matches TRBD1 (5 bases). This CDR3 comprises 12 residues. Trimming shortened V by 3 bases and J by 4 bases, and 7 bases separated the two germline ends. Germline lookup yields CDR1 SGHRS and CDR2 YFSETQ. In DNA form, the CDR3 reads TGCGCCAGCAGCTGGGGGGGCACTGAAGCTTTCTTT. Amino acid sequence: CASSWGGTEAFF.

The chain links TRBV27 to TRBJ1-2; D perhaps matches TRBD1 (5 bases). The V and J ends lost 11 bases and 4 bases respectively, with 11 bases between them. Germline CDR1 is MNHEY and CDR2 is SMNVEV (reference sequence). This CDR3 has 11 residues. In DNA form, the CDR3 reads TGTGCCGCCGGGACTACCTATGGCTACACCTTC. Amino acids: CAAGTTYGYTF.

This chain connects TRBV5-1 to TRBJ2-5; 8 bases map to TRBD2. The CDR3 extends over 17 amino acids. Germline values: CDR1 SGHRS, CDR2 YFSETQ. V lost 2 bases, J lost 1 base, and 10 bases stayed unmatched. CDR3 sequence reads: CASSFPKAGALQETQYF. In DNA, the CDR3 is TGCGCCAGCAGCTTTCCAAAAGCGGGGGCTCTCCAAGAGACCCAGTACTTC.

The chain carries TRBV19 and TRBJ2-3; tentative D call: TRBD2 (6 bases). Germline loops: CDR1 LNHDA, CDR2 SQIVND (reference sequence). This CDR3 spans 15 amino acids. The V end lost 9 bases, the J end lost 1 base, and 17 bases lay between the germline ends. CDR3 nucleotide sequence: TGTGCCAGCCGAGCTTGGACGGGGGGCACAGATACGCAGTATTTT. Protein: CASRAWTGGTDTQYF.

The V call is TRBV19, the J call TRBJ2-2, with D unresolved. The CDR3 has 12 amino acids. Trimming shortened V by 5 bases and J by 2 bases, and 3 bases separated the two germline ends. The germline V gene encodes CDR1 LNHDA and CDR2 SQIVND (reference sequence). CDR3 sequence (DNA): TGTGCCAGTAGTTTAAACACCGGGGAGCTGTTTTTT. Residues: CASSLNTGELFF.

V and J are TRBV10-1 and TRBJ2-2; D is unclear. The CDR3 is 13 residues long. Germline CDR1 reads WNHNN; CDR2 reads SYGVQD (reference sequence). V was trimmed by 0 bases and J by 6 bases, leaving 5 bases between them. The CDR3 sequence: CASSESVAGELFF. The DNA of the CDR3 is TGCGCCAGCAGTGAGTCCGTCGCCGGGGAGCTGTTTTTT.